This T cell receptor beta chain was retrieved from a study of CD8+CD57+ T cells in acquired aplastic anemia. This CDR3 has 13 amino acids. Trimming pared 6 bases from V and 7 bases from J, leaving 13 bases between. Germline values: CDR1 SNHLY, CDR2 FYNNEI. TCR beta VDJ and CDR3 were profiled, and genomic DNA was the template. TCRdb processed the reads anew with MiXCR; each CDR3 protein has one entry. The sample contains about 160,000 distinct CDR3 sequences, less than 60% of which appear only once. It was patients with CD8+CD57+ cell expansion by flow cytometry who were chosen for sequencing. The sequence came from a human donor with aplastic anemia. The sample consisted of sorted CD4+, CD8+, or CD8+CD57+ T cells (not recorded which) from PBMCs. The chain employs TRBV2 and TRBJ1-5; D remains unclear. DNA of the CDR3: TGTGCCAGCAGAGCCGGTCTTTGGCAGCCCCAGCATTTT. Translation: CASRAGLWQPQHF.